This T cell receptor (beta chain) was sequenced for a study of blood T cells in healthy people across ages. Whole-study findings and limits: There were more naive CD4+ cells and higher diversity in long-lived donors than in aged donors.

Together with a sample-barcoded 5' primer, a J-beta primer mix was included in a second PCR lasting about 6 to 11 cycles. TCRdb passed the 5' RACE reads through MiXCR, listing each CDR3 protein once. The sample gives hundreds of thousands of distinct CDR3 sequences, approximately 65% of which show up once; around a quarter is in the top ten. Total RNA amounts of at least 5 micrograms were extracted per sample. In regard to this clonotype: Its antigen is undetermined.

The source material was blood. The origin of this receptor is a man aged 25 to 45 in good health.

In DNA, the CDR3 is TGTGCCAGCAGCGCGGGGGGGCCGTTCACAGATACGCAGTATTTT. Protein sequence: CASSAGGPFTDTQYF. The rearrangement joins TRBV28 to TRBJ2-3; 9 nucleotides line up with TRBD2. Trimming at V came to 6 bases and at J to 2 bases, leaving 6 bases not matched to a gene. The germline V gene has CDR1 MDHEN and CDR2 SYDVKM. The CDR3 contains 15 residues.